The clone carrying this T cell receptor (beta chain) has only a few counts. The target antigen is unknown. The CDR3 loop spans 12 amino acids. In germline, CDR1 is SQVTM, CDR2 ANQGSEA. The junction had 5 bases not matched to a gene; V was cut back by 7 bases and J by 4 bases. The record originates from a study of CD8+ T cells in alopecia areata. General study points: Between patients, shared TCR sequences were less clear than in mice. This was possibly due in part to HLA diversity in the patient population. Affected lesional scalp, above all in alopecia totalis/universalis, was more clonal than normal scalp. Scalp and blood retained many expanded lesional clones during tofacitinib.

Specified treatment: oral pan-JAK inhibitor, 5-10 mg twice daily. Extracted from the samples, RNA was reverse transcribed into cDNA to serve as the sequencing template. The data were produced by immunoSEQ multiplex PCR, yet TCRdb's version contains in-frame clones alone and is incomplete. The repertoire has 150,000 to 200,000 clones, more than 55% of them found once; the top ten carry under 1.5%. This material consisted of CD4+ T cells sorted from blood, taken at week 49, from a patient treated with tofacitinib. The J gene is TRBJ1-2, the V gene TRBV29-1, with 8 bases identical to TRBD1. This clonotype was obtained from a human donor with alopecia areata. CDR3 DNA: TGCAGCGCAACAGGGGGAGGCTATGGCTACACCTTC. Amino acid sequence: CSATGGGYGYTF.